The 15 T cell receptor beta chains below all came from one sample that was sequenced in a study of T cell responses to AZD1222 COVID-19 vaccine. The assay was immunoSEQ multiplex PCR, and TCRdb's table has in-frame clones only and misses some. This sample has more than 100,000 clones; 85% to 90% occur once, and the top ten carry 3.5% to 4.5%. The starting material was peripheral blood, obtained on day 0 of AZD1222 vaccination. Every receptor here comes from an adult in good health.

Comments on this clone: Other DNA sequences in this specimen translate into the identical CDR3. The rearrangement uses TRBV5-1 and TRBJ1-3; 8 bases align to TRBD1. The CDR3 runs to 14 residues. With V trimmed by 4 bases and J by 2 bases, 2 bases remained unmatched. Germline V gives CDR1 SGHRS, CDR2 YFSETQ. The CDR3 sequence: CASSLTGAGNTIYF. The CDR3 region has the DNA TGCGCCAGCAGCCTGACAGGGGCTGGAAACACCATATATTTT. Looking up the rest from reference TRBV5-1 and TRBJ1-3 gives the full variable domain: KAGVTQTPRYLIKTRGQQVTLSCSPISGHRSVSWYQQTPGQGLQFLFEYFSETQRNKGNFPGRFSGRQFSNSRSEMNVSTLELGDSALYLCASSLTGAGNTIYFGEGSWLTVV.

The chain carries TRBV3-1 (or the pseudogene TRBV3-2) and TRBJ1-2; 8 nucleotides line up with TRBD1. The CDR3 runs 15 residues. V lost 0 bases, J lost 3 bases, and 3 bases stayed unmatched. CDR1 and CDR2 from the germline V gene are LGHDT and YNNKEL (reference sequence). The CDR3, as DNA: TGTGCCAGCAGCCAAGACGGGACAGGCTACTATGGCTACACCTTC. This sequence encodes CASSQDGTGYYGYTF.

The chain couples TRBV18 to TRBJ2-5, with no clear D. The V gene lost 0 bases and the J gene lost 6 bases, with 11 bases spanning the gap. Germline-derived CDR1 and CDR2 are KGHSH and LQKENI. The CDR3 is 14 amino acids. CDR3 sequence reads: CASSPPPSVQTQYF. Here the CDR3 DNA reads TGTGCCAGCTCACCACCCCCAAGCGTTCAGACCCAGTACTTC.

The chain is built from TRBV9 and TRBJ1-4; a possible D gene is TRBD1 (6 bases). Trimming removed 4 bases from V and 6 bases from J, with 16 bases in between. In germline, CDR1 is SGDLS, CDR2 YYNGEE. The CDR3 length is 15 residues. The chain's CDR3 is CASSSSGTSDEKLFF. The CDR3 DNA follows: TGTGCCAGCAGCTCTTCCGGGACAAGTGATGAAAAACTGTTTTTT.

This rearrangement joins TRBV6-2 or TRBV6-3 to TRBJ1-5; no firm D call. Trimming removed 2 bases at V and 0 bases at J, with 8 bases between. The CDR3 length is 15 residues. The germline CDR1 and CDR2 sequences are MNHEY and SVGEGT. The CDR3 nucleotides read TGTGCCAGCAGTTACGGAACCTATAGCAATCAGCCCCAGCATTTT. This translates into CASSYGTYSNQPQHF.

The chain links TRBV2 to TRBJ1-2; D uncertain. V lost 8 bases and J 4 bases, leaving 8 bases between the germline ends. CDR1 is SNHLY and CDR2 is FYNNEI in the germline V gene. This CDR3 contains 11 residues. CDR3 in DNA: TGTGCCAGCTCAGACACCTATGGCTACACCTTC. It yields the protein CASSDTYGYTF.

The CDR3 DNA reads TGTGCCTGGAAGGGGCTGAGCGTAGGGTGTGGCTACACCTTC. Translating it yields CAWKGLSVGCGYTF. The chain recombines TRBV30 with TRBJ1-2; TRBD1 is a possible D gene (5 bases). The CDR3 is made up of 14 amino acids. V was pared by 4 bases and J by 7 bases, with 19 bases between. Germline V gene data show CDR1 as GTSNPN and CDR2 as SVGIG (reference sequence).

The chain couples TRBV7-9 to TRBJ2-1; 7 bases line up with TRBD2. J was trimmed by 9 bases and V by 0 bases; bases with no gene match: 5. The CDR3 has 14 amino acids. Looked up from germline, CDR1 is SEHNR and CDR2 is FQNEAQ (reference sequence). CDR3 protein: CASSLAIPGGEQFF. For the CDR3, the DNA is TGTGCCAGCAGCTTAGCCATTCCGGGGGGTGAGCAGTTCTTC.

The chain is built from TRBV5-6 and TRBJ1-2; 8 nucleotides agree with TRBD1. CDR3 size: 16 residues. Germline V gene lookup returns CDR1 SGHDT and CDR2 YYEEEE. V trimming: 0 bases; J trimming: 3 bases; junction bases outside the gene matches: 7. CDR3 nucleotides: TGTGCCAGCAGCTTGGGCCCCCCAGGGGGCGACTATGGCTACACCTTC. This translates into CASSLGPPGGDYGYTF.

The chain combines TRBV5-1 with TRBJ1-1; D call uncertain. The CDR3 sequence is 16 residues long. The V end lost 1 base, the J end lost 6 bases, and 19 bases lay between the germline ends. Per the germline V gene, CDR1 is SGHRS and CDR2 is YFSETQ. The chain's CDR3 is CASSLTFDSTIPEAFF. As DNA, the CDR3 is TGCGCCAGCAGCTTGACGTTCGATAGTACAATACCTGAAGCTTTCTTT.

This clone was recorded once. V usage is TRBV11-2 and J usage is TRBJ2-3; 7 bases fit TRBD2. The CDR3 contains 14 residues. CDR1 and CDR2 from the germline V gene are SGHAT and FQNNGV. J gave up 5 bases and V 2 bases, and 4 bases lay outside the gene matches. CDR3 residues: CASSLPRGVDTQYF. The CDR3 region has the DNA TGTGCCAGCAGCTTACCTCGGGGGGTAGATACGCAGTATTTT.

This clone has only one observation. The chain uses TRBV29-1 and TRBJ1-2; D unclear. This CDR3 is 13 amino acids long. Trimming removed 5 bases from V and 6 bases from J, with 16 bases in between. Germline lookup yields CDR1 SQVTM and CDR2 ANQGSEA. CDR3 DNA sequence: TGCAGCGTTTGGCTATCGGAGGTCGATGGCTACACCTTC. This sequence encodes CSVWLSEVDGYTF.

The gene calls are TRBV19 and TRBJ1-2, with D tentatively TRBD1 (5 bases). The length of the CDR3 is 12 residues. Trimming took off 5 bases at V and 3 bases at J, with 7 bases between the two ends. The V gene's germline CDR1 is LNHDA and CDR2 SQIVND (reference sequence). The CDR3 loop is CASSDSHYGYTF. The CDR3 DNA reads TGTGCCAGTAGTGACAGCCACTATGGCTACACCTTC.

As DNA, the CDR3 is TGTGCCAGCAGTTTAATGACAGGGGGCAACTATGGCTACACCTTC. This gives the protein CASSLMTGGNYGYTF. The chain combines TRBV27 with TRBJ1-2, with 10 positions matching TRBD1. The junction had 2 bases not matched to a gene; V was cut back by 2 bases and J by 2 bases. The germline V gene has CDR1 MNHEY and CDR2 SMNVEV (reference sequence). The CDR3 loop spans 15 amino acids.

The chain has TRBV5-1 and TRBJ1-3; TRBD1 might be the D (5 bases). CDR3 length equals 15 residues. V lost 1 base and J 2 bases, leaving 10 bases between the germline ends. Germline CDR1 SGHRS, CDR2 YFSETQ. CDR3: CASSLRDLTGNTIYF. The CDR3 region has the DNA TGCGCCAGCAGCTTGAGGGACTTAACTGGAAACACCATATATTTT.